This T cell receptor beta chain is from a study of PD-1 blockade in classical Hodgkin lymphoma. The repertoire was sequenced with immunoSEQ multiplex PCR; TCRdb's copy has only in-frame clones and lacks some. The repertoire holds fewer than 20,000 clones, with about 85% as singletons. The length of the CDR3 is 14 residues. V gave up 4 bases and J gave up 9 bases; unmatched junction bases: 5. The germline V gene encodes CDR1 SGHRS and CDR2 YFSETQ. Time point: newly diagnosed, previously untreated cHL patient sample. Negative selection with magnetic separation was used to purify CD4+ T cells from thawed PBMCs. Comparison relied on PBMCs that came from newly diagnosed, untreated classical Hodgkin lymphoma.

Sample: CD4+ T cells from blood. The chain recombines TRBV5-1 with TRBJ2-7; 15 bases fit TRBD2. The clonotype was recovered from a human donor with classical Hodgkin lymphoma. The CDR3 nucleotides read TGCGCCAGCAGCCTTGGACTAGCGGGAGGGCCGCAGTACTTC. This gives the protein CASSLGLAGGPQYF.